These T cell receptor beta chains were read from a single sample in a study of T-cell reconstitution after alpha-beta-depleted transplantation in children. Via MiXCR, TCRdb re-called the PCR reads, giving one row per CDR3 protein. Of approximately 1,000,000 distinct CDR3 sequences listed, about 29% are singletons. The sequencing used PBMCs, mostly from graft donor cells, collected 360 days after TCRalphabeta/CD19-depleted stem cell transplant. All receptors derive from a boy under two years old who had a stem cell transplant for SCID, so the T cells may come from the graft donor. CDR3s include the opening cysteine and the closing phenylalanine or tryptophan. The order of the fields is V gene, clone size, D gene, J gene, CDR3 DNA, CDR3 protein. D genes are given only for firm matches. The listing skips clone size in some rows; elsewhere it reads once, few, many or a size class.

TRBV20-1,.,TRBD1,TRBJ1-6,TGCAGTGCGGAGGGACAGAGCTCACCCCTCCACTTT,CSAEGQSSPLHF
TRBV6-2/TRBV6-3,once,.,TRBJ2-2,TGTGCCAGCAGTTACTCGTACATTCATTTCACCGGGGAGCTGTTTTTT,CASSYSYIHFTGELFF
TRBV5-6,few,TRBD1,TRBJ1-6,TGTGCCAGCAGCTCCGGGACAGGGGAATATAATTCACCCCTCCACTTT,CASSSGTGEYNSPLHF
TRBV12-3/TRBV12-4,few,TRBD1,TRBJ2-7,TGTGCCAGCAGGGGACAGGGAAGTCACTACGAGCAGTACTTC,CASRGQGSHYEQYF
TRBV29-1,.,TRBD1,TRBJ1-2,TGCAGCGGACAGGGTCTAGATGACTATGGCTACACCTTC,CSGQGLDDYGYTF
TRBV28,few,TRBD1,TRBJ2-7,TGTGCCAGCAGTTTATGGGACAGGGGGCCCTACGAGCAGTACTTC,CASSLWDRGPYEQYF
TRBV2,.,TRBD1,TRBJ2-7,TGTGCCAGCAGTGTAAACCCACGGACAGGGGTTTCCTACGAGCAGTACTTC,CASSVNPRTGVSYEQYF
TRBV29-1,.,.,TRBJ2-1,TGCAGCGTTGAAGATGTGGGGGGCCGAAAGTTCTTC,CSVEDVGGRKFF
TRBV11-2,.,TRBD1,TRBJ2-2,TGTGCCAGCAGCTTTATGCAGGGACAGAACGGGGAGCTGTTTTTT,CASSFMQGQNGELFF
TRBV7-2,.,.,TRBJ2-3,TGTGCCAGCAGCCCGCGGGGTTCCGGTCCCACAGATACGCAGTATTTT,CASSPRGSGPTDTQYF
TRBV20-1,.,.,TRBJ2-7,TGCAGTGCTAGAGTTACAGGGGGAGGGGAGCAGTACTTC,CSARVTGGGEQYF
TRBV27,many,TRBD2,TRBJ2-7,TGTGCCAGCAGTTTACGGGGAGGGAGCTACGAGCAGTACTTC,CASSLRGGSYEQYF
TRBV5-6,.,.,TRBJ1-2,TGTGCCAGCAGCCTCTCTAGCGGGGAAGGCTACACCTTC,CASSLSSGEGYTF
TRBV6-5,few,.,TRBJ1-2,TGTGCCAGCAGTTTACAAGGGGCCACAGGCATGGCAATCTATGGCTACACCTTC,CASSLQGATGMAIYGYTF
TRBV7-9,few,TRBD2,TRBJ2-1,TGTGCCAGCAGTTGGGGACTAGCGGGCTTCTCCTACAATGAGCAGTTCTTC,CASSWGLAGFSYNEQFF
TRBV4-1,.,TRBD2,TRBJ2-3,TGCGCCAGCAGCCAAGATGGGACTAGGAGCACAGATACGCAGTATTTT,CASSQDGTRSTDTQYF
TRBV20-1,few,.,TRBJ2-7,TGCAGTGCTAGAGAAGGCAGGGTGTACGAGCAGTACTTC,CSAREGRVYEQYF
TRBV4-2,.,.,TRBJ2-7,TGTGCCAGCAGCCAAGAAATTGGGCAGGAGCAGTACTTC,CASSQEIGQEQYF
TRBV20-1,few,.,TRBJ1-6,TGCAGTGCTAGAGAAGGCAGGGGCCCCTATAATTCACCCCTCCACTTT,CSAREGRGPYNSPLHF
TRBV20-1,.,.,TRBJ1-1,TGCAGTGCTAGATCCGCACCGGGAGCTTTCTTT,CSARSAPGAFF
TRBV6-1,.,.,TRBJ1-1,TGTGCCAGCGGGCCCAACCAGGGGAACACTGAAGCTTTCTTT,CASGPNQGNTEAFF
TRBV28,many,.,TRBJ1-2,TGTGCCAGCAGTTTAGGGACTTACTACACCTTC,CASSLGTYYTF
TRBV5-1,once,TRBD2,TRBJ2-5,TGCGCCAGCGCTATCATAGCGGGGGGTTTTGAGACCCAGTACTTC,CASAIIAGGFETQYF
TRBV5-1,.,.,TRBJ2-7,TGCGCCAGCAGATCTGGGACGGTAGCCTACGAGCAGTACTTC,CASRSGTVAYEQYF
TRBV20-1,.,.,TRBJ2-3,TGCAGTGCTAGAGATCCCGGCACAGATACGCAGTATTTT,CSARDPGTDTQYF
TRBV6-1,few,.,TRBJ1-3,TGTGCCAGCAGTACGACTCTGGGTAGAAACACCATATATTTT,CASSTTLGRNTIYF
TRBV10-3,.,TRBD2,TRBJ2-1,TGTGCCATCAGTGAGGGGCGGGGGGGCCCCAATGAGCAGTTCTTC,CAISEGRGGPNEQFF
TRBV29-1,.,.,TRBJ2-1,TGCAGCGTTGAAGATCTGGGGGCCCCATCGTTCTTC,CSVEDLGAPSFF
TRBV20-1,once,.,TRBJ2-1,TGCAGTGCTGAACAGGTGAACAATGAGCAGTTCTTC,CSAEQVNNEQFF
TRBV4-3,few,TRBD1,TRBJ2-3,TGCGCCAGCAGCCAGCCGGGACAGGGGCTTGTGGATACGCAGTATTTT,CASSQPGQGLVDTQYF
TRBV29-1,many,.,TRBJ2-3,TGCAGCGCGACCCTGGAGACGCAGTATTTT,CSATLETQYF
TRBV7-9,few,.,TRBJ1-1,TGTGCCAGCAGCTTAGCGCCCAGGACTTACACTGAAGCTTTCTTT,CASSLAPRTYTEAFF
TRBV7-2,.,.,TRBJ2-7,TGTGCCAGCAGCTTAGTAGGGGCGGCCGACTACGAGCAGTACTTC,CASSLVGAADYEQYF